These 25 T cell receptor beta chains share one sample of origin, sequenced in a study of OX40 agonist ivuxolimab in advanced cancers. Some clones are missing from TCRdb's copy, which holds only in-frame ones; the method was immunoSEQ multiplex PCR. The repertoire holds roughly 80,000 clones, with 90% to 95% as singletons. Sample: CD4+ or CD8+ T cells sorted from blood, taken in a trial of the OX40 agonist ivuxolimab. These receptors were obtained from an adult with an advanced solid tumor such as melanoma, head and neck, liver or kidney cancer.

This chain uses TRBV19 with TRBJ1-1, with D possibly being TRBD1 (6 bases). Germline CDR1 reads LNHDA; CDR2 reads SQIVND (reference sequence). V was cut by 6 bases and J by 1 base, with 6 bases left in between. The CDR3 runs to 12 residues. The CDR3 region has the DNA TGTGCCAGTAGGGACAGGAACACTGAAGCTTTCTTT. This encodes CASRDRNTEAFF.

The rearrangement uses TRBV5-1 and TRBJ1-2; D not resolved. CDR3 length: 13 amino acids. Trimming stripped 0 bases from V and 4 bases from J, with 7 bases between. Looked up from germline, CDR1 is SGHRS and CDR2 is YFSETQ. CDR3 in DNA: TGCGCCAGCAGCTTGGGACTGTTCTATGGCTACACCTTC. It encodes CASSLGLFYGYTF.

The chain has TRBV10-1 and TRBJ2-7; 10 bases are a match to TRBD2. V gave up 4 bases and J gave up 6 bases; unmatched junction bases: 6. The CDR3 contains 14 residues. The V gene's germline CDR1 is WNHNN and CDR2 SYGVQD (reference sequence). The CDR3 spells CASSGASGSGEQYF. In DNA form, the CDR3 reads TGCGCCAGCAGTGGGGCTAGCGGGAGCGGCGAGCAGTACTTC.

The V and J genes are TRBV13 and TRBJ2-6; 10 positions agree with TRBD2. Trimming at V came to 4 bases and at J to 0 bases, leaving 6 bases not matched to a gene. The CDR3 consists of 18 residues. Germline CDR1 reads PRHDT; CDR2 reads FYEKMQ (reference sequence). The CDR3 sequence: CASSSSSGGLSGANVLTF. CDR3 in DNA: TGTGCCAGCAGCTCCTCTAGCGGGGGTCTCTCTGGGGCCAACGTCCTGACTTTC.

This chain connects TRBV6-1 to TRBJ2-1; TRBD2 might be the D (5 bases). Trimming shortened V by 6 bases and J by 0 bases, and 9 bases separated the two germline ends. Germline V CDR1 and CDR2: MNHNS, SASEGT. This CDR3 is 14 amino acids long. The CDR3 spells CASRAGISYNEQFF. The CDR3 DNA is TGTGCCAGCAGAGCCGGGATCTCCTACAATGAGCAGTTCTTC.

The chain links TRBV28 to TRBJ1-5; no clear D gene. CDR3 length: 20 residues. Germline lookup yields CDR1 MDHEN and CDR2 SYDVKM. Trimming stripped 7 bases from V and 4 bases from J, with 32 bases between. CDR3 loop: CASIAVEGHGLGRANQPQHF. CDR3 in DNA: TGTGCCAGCATTGCGGTAGAAGGGCACGGCCTAGGTAGGGCAAATCAGCCCCAGCATTTT.

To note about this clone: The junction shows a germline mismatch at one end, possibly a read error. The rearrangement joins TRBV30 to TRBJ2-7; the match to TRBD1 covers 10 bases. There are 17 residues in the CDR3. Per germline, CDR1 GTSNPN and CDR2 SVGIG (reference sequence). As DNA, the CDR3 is TGTGCGTGGAGACAGGGGGCGACTAGCGTGAACACCTACGAGCAGTACTTC. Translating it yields CAWRQGATSVNTYEQYF.

The DNA of the CDR3 is TGTGCCAGCAGGGGAAATGAGCAGTTCTTC. It translates to CASRGNEQFF. V usage is TRBV28 and J usage is TRBJ2-1; D uncertain. The CDR3 sequence is 10 residues long. Germline values: CDR1 MDHEN, CDR2 SYDVKM. V shed 6 bases and J shed 7 bases, with 4 bases lying between them.

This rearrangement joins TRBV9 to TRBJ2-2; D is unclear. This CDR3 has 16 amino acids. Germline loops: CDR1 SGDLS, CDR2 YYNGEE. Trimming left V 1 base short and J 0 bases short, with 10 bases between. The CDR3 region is CASSVSPPPNTGELFF. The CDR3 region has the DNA TGTGCCAGCAGCGTAAGCCCTCCGCCGAACACCGGGGAGCTGTTTTTT.

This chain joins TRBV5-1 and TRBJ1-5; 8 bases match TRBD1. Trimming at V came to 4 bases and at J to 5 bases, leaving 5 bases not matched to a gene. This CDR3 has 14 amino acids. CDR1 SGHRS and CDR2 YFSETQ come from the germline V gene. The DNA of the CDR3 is TGCGCCAGCAGCAGGGGACAGGCTGATCAGCCCCAGCATTTT. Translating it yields CASSRGQADQPQHF.

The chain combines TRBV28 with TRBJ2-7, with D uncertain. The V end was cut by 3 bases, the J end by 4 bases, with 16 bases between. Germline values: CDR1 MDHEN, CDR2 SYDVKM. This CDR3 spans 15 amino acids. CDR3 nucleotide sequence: TGTGCCAGCAGTTTCTCCCAGAGATATAGGTACGAGCAGTACTTC. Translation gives CASSFSQRYRYEQYF.

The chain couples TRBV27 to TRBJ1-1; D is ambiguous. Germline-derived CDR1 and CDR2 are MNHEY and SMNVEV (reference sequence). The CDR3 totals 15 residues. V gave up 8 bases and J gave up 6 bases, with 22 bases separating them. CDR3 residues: CASLAGVGVTAEAFF. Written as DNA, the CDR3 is TGTGCCAGCCTCGCCGGGGTGGGAGTCACGGCTGAAGCTTTCTTT.

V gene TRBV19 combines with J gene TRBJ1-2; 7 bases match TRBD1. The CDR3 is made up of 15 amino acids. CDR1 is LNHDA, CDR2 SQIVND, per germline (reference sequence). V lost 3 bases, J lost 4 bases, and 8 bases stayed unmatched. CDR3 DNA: TGTGCCAGTAGTATCTTAGGGGGCGCAGGCTATGGCTACACCTTC. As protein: CASSILGGAGYGYTF.

Here the CDR3 DNA reads TGTGCCAGTGCTAACCCTGGGATTTTGGGGACCCAGTACTTC. Translating gives CASANPGILGTQYF. The chain couples TRBV6-6 to TRBJ2-5; D gene unclear. This CDR3 has 14 residues. V dropped 9 bases and J dropped 7 bases, with 21 bases sitting between them. CDR1 is MNHNY, CDR2 SVGAGI, per germline (reference sequence).

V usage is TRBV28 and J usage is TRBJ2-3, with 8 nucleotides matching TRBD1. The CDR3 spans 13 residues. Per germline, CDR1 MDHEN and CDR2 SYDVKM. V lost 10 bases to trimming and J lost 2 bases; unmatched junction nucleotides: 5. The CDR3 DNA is TGTGCCACACGACAGGGGTACACAGATACGCAGTATTTT. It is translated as CATRQGYTDTQYF.

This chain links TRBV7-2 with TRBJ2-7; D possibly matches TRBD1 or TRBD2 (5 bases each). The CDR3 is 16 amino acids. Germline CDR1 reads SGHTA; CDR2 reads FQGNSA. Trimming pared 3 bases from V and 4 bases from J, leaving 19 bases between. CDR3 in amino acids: CASSLGTGYPGYEQYF. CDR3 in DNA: TGTGCCAGCAGCTTGGGGACCGGTTATCCGGGGTACGAGCAGTACTTC. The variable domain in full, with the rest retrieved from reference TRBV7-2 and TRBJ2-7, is GAGVSQSPSNKVTEKGKDVELRCDPISGHTALYWYRQSLGQGLEFLIYFQGNSAPDKSGLPSDRFSAERTGGSVSTLTIQRTQQEDSAVYLCASSLGTGYPGYEQYFGPGTRLTVT.

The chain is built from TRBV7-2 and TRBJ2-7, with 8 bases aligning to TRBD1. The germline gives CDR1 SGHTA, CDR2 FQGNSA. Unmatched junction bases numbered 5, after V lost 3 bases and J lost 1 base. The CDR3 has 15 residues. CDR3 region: CASSFTGTGSYEQYF. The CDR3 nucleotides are TGTGCCAGCAGCTTCACCGGGACAGGTTCCTACGAGCAGTACTTC. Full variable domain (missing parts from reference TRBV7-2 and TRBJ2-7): GAGVSQSPSNKVTEKGKDVELRCDPISGHTALYWYRQSLGQGLEFLIYFQGNSAPDKSGLPSDRFSAERTGGSVSTLTIQRTQQEDSAVYLCASSFTGTGSYEQYFGPGTRLTVT.

The DNA of the CDR3 is TGTGCCAGCATAGACTTGACAGGGGAAAACACTGAAGCTTTCTTT. Amino acids: CASIDLTGENTEAFF. This chain links TRBV2 with TRBJ1-1; 8 nucleotides agree with TRBD1. CDR3 length: 15 residues. Trimming removed 7 bases from V and 2 bases from J; junction bases left unmatched: 9. Per the germline V gene, CDR1 is SNHLY and CDR2 is FYNNEI.

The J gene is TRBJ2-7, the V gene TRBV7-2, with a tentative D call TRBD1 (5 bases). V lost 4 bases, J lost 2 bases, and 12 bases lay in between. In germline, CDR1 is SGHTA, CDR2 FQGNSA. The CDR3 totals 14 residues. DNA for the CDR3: TGTGCCAGCAGCTCCACGACAGCTACCTACGAGCAGTACTTC. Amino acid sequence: CASSSTTATYEQYF.

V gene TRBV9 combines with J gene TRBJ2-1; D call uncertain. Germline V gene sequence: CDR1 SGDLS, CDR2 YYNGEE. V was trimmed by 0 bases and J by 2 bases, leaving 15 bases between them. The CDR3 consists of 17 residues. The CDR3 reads CASSVGLETRPYNEQFF. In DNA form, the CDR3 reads TGTGCCAGCAGCGTAGGTTTAGAAACGCGCCCCTACAATGAGCAGTTCTTC. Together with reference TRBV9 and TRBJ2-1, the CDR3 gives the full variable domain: DSGVTQTPKHLITATGQRVTLRCSPRSGDLSVYWYQQSLDQGLQFLIQYYNGEERAKGNILERFSAQQFPDLHSELNLSSLELGDSALYFCASSVGLETRPYNEQFFGPGTRLTVL.

CDR3 sequence: CAWSLSPAGSVTGELFF. Here the CDR3 DNA reads TGTGCCTGGAGTCTTTCTCCAGCGGGGAGTGTAACCGGGGAGCTGTTTTTT. J is TRBJ2-2 and V is TRBV30; 7 nucleotides match TRBD2. This CDR3 has 17 amino acids. V lost 2 bases to trimming and J lost 5 bases; unmatched junction nucleotides: 14. In germline, CDR1 is GTSNPN, CDR2 SVGIG (reference sequence).

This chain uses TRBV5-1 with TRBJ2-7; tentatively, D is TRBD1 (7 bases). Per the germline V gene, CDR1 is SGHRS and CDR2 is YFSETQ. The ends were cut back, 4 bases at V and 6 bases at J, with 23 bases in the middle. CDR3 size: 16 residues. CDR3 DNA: TGCGCCAGCAGCCCCCGCGGGACAGCCGGACTTTCCGAGCAGTACTTC. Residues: CASSPRGTAGLSEQYF.

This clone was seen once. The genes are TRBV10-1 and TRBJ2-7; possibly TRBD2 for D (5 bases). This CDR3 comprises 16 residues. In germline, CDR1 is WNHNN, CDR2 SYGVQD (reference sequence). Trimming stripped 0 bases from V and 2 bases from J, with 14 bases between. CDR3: CASSESSQATTYEQYF. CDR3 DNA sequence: TGCGCCAGCAGTGAGTCGAGTCAGGCGACTACCTACGAGCAGTACTTC.

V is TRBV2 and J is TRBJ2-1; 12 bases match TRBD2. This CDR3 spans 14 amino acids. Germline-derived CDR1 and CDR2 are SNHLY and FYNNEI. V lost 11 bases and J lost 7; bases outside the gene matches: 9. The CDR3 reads CAARLAGAQNEQFF. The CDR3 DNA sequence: TGTGCCGCAAGACTAGCGGGGGCCCAAAATGAGCAGTTCTTC.

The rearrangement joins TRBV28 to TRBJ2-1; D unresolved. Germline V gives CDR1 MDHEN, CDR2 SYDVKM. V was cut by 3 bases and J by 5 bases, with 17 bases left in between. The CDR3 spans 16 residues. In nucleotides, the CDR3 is TGTGCCAGCAGTTTCGGGTACGAGACTCTGGACAATGAGCAGTTCTTC. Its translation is CASSFGYETLDNEQFF.